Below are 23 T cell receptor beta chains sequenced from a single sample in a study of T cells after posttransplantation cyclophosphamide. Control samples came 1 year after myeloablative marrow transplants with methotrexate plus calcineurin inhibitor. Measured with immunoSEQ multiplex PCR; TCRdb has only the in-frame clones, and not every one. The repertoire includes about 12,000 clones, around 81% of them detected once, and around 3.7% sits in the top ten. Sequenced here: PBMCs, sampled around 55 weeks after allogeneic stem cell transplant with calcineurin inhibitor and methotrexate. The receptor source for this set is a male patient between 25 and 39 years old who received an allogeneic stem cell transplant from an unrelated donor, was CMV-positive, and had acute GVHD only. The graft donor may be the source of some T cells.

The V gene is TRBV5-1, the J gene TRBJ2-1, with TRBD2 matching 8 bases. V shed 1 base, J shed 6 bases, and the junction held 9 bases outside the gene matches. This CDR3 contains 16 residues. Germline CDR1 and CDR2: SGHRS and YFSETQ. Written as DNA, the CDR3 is TGCGCCAGCAGCTTGTTGTCGACGGGGGGGCGCAATGAGCAGTTCTTC. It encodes CASSLLSTGGRNEQFF.

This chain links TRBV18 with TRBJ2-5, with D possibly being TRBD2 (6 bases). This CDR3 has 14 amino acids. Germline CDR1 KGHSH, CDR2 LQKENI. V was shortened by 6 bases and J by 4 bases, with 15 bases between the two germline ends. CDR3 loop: CASSGSRSSETQYF. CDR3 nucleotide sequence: TGTGCCAGCTCCGGGAGTCGAAGTTCAGAGACCCAGTACTTC. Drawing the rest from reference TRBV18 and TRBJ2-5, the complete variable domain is NAGVMQNPRHLVRRRGQEARLRCSPMKGHSHVYWYRQLPEEGLKFMVYLQKENIIDESGMPKERFSAEFPKEGPSILRIQQVVRGDSAAYFCASSGSRSSETQYFGPGTRLLVL.

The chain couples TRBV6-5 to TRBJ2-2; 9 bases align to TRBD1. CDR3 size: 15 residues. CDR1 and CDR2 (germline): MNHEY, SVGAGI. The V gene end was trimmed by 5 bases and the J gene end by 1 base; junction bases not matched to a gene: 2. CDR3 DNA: TGTGCCAGCAGTCGACAGGGGGTGAACACCGGGGAGCTGTTTTTT. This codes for CASSRQGVNTGELFF.

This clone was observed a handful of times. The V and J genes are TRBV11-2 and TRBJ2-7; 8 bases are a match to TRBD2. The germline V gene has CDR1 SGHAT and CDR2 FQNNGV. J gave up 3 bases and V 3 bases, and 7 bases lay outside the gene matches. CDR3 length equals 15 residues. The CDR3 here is CASSFGTGGIYEQYF. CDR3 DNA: TGTGCCAGCAGCTTTGGGACGGGAGGGATCTACGAGCAGTACTTC.

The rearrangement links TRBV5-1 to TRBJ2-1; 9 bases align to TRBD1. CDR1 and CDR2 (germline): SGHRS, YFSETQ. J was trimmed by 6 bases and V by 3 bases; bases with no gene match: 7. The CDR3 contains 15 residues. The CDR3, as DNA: TGCGCCAGCAGCTACCTGGACAGGGGAATCAATGAGCAGTTCTTC. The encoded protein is CASSYLDRGINEQFF.

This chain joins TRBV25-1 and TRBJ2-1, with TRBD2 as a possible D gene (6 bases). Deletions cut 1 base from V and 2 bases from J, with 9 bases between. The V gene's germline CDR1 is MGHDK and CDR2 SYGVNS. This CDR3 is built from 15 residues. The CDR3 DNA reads TGTGCCAGCAGTGAATTGGGGGGAACCTACAATGAGCAGTTCTTC. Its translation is CASSELGGTYNEQFF.

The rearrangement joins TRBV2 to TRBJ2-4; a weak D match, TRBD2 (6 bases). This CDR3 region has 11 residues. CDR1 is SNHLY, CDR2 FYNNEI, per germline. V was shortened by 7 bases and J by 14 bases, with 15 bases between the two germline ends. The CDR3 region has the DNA TGTGCCAGCAAGGAGGAGGGGTCGAAGTACTTC. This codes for CASKEEGSKYF.

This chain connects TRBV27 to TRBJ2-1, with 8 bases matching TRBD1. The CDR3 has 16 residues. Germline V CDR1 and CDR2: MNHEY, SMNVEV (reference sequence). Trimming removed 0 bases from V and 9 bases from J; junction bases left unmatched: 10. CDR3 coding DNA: TGTGCCAGCAGTTTATCGAGTCCCCCTGGACAGGGTGAGCAGTTCTTC. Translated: CASSLSSPPGQGEQFF.

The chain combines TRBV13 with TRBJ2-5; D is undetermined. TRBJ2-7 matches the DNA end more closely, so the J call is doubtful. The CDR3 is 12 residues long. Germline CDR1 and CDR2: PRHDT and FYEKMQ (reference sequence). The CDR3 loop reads CASSLRKSEQYF. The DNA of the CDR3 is TGTGCCAGCAGCTTAAGGAAGAGCGAGCAGTACTTC.

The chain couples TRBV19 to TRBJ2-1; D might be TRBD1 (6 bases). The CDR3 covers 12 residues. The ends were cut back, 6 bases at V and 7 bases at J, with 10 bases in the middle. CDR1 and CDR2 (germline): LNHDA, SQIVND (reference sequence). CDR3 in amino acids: CASSAQGNEQFF. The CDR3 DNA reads TGTGCCAGTAGCGCACAGGGTAATGAGCAGTTCTTC.

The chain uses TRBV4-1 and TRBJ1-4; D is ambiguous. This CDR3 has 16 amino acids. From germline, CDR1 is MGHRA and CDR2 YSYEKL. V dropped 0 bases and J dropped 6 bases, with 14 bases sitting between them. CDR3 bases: TGCGCCAGCAGCCAAGATAGAGCAGGCTTTGATGAAAAACTGTTTTTT. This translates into CASSQDRAGFDEKLFF.

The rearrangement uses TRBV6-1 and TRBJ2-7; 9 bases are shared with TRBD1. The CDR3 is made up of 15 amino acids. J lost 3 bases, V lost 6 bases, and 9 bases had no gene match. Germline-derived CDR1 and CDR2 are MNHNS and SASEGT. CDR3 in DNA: TGTGCCAGCAGCATTCCCGGGACAGGGAACTACGAGCAGTACTTC. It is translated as CASSIPGTGNYEQYF.

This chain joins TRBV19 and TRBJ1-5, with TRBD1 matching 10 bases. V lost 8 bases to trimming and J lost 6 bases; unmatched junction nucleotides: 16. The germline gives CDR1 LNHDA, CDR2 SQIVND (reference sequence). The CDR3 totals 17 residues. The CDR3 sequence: CASGGDRGSLGGQPQHF. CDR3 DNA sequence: TGTGCCAGTGGGGGGGACAGGGGATCATTGGGAGGTCAGCCCCAGCATTTT.

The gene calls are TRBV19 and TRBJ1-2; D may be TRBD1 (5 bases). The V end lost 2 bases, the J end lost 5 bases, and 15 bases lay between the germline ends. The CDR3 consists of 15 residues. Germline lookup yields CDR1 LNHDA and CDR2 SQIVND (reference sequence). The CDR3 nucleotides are TGTGCCAGTAGTATATTTCGAGACAGAACTTATGGCTACACCTTC. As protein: CASSIFRDRTYGYTF.

Here the CDR3 DNA reads TGTGCCAGCAGTGACCCGGGACAGGGTTACAATGAGCAGTTCTTC. Translation gives CASSDPGQGYNEQFF. The rearrangement joins TRBV25-1 to TRBJ2-1, with 9 bases fitting TRBD1. The germline gives CDR1 MGHDK, CDR2 SYGVNS. The CDR3 loop spans 15 amino acids. V shed 3 bases, J shed 4 bases, and the junction held 4 bases outside the gene matches.

Written as DNA, the CDR3 is TGTGCCAGCAGTGCAGAGGGGACAGAGCAGCCCCAGCATTTT. Translated, it gives CASSAEGTEQPQHF. The chain has TRBV25-1 and TRBJ1-5; 7 bases line up with TRBD1. The CDR3 has 14 amino acids. Per the germline V gene, CDR1 is MGHDK and CDR2 is SYGVNS. Germline trimming cut 4 bases from V and 7 bases from J; bases unmatched to any gene: 7.

CDR3 sequence reads: CASRGTGNTGELFF. CDR3 in DNA: TGTGCCAGCAGGGGGACAGGGAACACCGGGGAGCTGTTTTTT. This chain joins TRBV7-3 and TRBJ2-2, with TRBD1 matching 8 bases. Unmatched junction bases numbered 1, after V lost 6 bases and J lost 1 base. Germline CDR1 SGHTA, CDR2 FQGTGA. The CDR3 runs to 14 residues.

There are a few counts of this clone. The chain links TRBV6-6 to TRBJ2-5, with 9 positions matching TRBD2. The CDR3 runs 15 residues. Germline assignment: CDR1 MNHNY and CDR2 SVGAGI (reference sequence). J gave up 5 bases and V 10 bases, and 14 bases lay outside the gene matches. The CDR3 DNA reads TGTGCCACCCTTGGGGCGGGGGGGCCCAGGGAGACCCAGTACTTC. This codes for CATLGAGGPRETQYF.

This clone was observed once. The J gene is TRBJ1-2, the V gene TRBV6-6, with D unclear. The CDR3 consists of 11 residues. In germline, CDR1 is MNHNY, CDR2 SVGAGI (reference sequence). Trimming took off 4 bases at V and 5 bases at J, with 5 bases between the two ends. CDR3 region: CASSLTYGYTF. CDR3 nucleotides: TGTGCCAGCAGTTTAACTTATGGCTACACCTTC.

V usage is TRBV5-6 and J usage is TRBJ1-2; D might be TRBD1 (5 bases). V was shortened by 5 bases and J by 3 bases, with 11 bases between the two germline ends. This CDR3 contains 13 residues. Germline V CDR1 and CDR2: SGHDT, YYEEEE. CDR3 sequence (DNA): TGTGCCAGCAGTTGGGGGGGGGACTATGGCTACACCTTC. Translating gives CASSWGGDYGYTF.

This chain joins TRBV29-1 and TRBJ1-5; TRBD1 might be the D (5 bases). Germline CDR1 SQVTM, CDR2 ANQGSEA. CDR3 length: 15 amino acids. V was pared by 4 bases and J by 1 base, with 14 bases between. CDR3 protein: CSVVFAGGSNQPQHF. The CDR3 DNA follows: TGCAGCGTTGTTTTCGCCGGGGGAAGCAATCAGCCCCAGCATTTT.

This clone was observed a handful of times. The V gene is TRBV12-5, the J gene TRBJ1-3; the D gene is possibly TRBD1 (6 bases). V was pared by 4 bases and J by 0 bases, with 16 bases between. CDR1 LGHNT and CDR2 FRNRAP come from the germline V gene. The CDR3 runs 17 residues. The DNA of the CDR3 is TGTGCTAGTGGTTACGGACAGCAATTTCTCTCTGGAAACACCATATATTTT. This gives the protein CASGYGQQFLSGNTIYF.

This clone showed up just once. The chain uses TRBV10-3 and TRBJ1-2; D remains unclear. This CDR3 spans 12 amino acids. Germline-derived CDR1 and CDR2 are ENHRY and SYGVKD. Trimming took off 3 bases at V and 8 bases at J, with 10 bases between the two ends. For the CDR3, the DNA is TGTGCCATCAGTGATATACGAGGAGGCTACACCTTC. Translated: CAISDIRGGYTF.